This passage covers 14 T cell receptor beta chains from one sample sequenced in a study of T-cell reconstitution after alpha-beta-depleted transplantation in children. Library preparation (for TCRbeta) was performed with unique molecular identifiers. TCRdb fed the PCR reads into MiXCR, producing one record per CDR3 protein. This sample carries hundreds of thousands of distinct CDR3 sequences, approximately 14% of them seen once, and the ten largest clones take around 0.76%. The starting material was PBMCs, obtained before TCRalphabeta/CD19-depleted stem cell transplant. The receptors were gathered from a girl under 10 years old with congenital amegakaryocytic thrombocytopenia, due to receive a stem cell transplant.

This clonotype appeared many times. The chain has TRBV5-1 and TRBJ2-5, with TRBD1 matching 7 bases. The CDR3 totals 15 residues. V was pared by 4 bases and J by 5 bases, with 11 bases of the junction left unmatched. Germline V gene data show CDR1 as SGHRS and CDR2 as YFSETQ. The CDR3 sequence is CASSPRQGIDETQYF. The CDR3 DNA is TGCGCCAGCAGCCCCAGACAGGGAATTGATGAGACCCAGTACTTC.

The rearrangement joins TRBV2 to TRBJ2-5; 8 bases line up with TRBD2. V was pared by 9 bases and J by 4 bases, with 13 bases of the junction left unmatched. Germline CDR1 is SNHLY and CDR2 is FYNNEI. The CDR3 consists of 15 residues. The CDR3 nucleotides read TGTGCCAGACCAATCCCGGGAGGGGTAGGAGAGACCCAGTACTTC. Its translation is CARPIPGGVGETQYF.

The chain links TRBV29-1 to TRBJ2-5; 9 nucleotides match TRBD2. The CDR3 totals 15 residues. V lost 5 bases to trimming and J lost 2 bases; unmatched junction nucleotides: 9. Germline V gene sequence: CDR1 SQVTM, CDR2 ANQGSEA. The CDR3 reads CSVCLTSGDQETQYF. The CDR3 DNA reads TGCAGCGTTTGCTTGACTAGCGGAGATCAAGAGACCCAGTACTTC. Filled out from reference TRBV29-1 and TRBJ2-5, the complete variable domain reads SAVISQKPSRDICQRGTSLTIQCQVDSQVTMMFWYRQQPGQSLTLIATANQGSEATYESGFVIDKFPISRPNLTFSTLTVSNMSPEDSSIYLCSVCLTSGDQETQYFGPGTRLLVL.

Many counts were recorded for this clonotype. The rearrangement links TRBV7-3 to TRBJ1-6; unclear D gene. Germline V gene lookup returns CDR1 SGHTA and CDR2 FQGTGA. This CDR3 comprises 14 residues. The ends were cut back, 3 bases at V and 7 bases at J, with 10 bases in the middle. CDR3: CASSLRRANSPLHF. CDR3 nucleotide sequence: TGTGCCAGCAGCTTGCGCAGAGCAAATTCACCCCTCCACTTT.

This clonotype was seen a handful of times. The chain links TRBV7-7 to TRBJ2-5; a possible D gene is TRBD2 (7 bases). There are 15 residues in the CDR3. Looked up from germline, CDR1 is SSHAT and CDR2 is FNYEAQ (reference sequence). The V end was cut by 3 bases, the J end by 7 bases, with 18 bases between. The chain's CDR3 is CASSFGGGSPGTQYF. CDR3 coding DNA: TGTGCCAGCAGCTTTGGGGGGGGCAGCCCCGGGACCCAGTACTTC.

Remarks on this clonotype: A much larger clone differs from this one at a single base, so this may be a read error. V and J are TRBV6-5 and TRBJ2-3; D is ambiguous. The V end was cut by 4 bases, the J end by 5 bases, with 4 bases between. The CDR3 has 11 amino acids. Germline loops: CDR1 MNHEY, CDR2 SVGAGI. This CDR3 is CASSWVDTQYF. For the CDR3, the DNA is TGTGCCAGCAGTTGGGTAGATACGCAGTATTTT.

The gene calls are TRBV11-2 and TRBJ2-7, with a possible D match to TRBD2 (5 bases). Germline V gene data show CDR1 as SGHAT and CDR2 as FQNNGV. The CDR3 is made up of 16 amino acids. V lost 8 bases and J 1 base, leaving 21 bases between the germline ends. CDR3 sequence (DNA): TGTGCCAGCCGGAGTGGGCGGGCGGTTGGATCCTACGAGCAGTACTTC. The encoded protein is CASRSGRAVGSYEQYF.

In its sample, this clonotype was seen a few times. The chain is built from TRBV20-1 and TRBJ2-1, with 8 nucleotides matching TRBD2. Germline V gives CDR1 DFQATT, CDR2 SNEGSKA (reference sequence). V shed 4 bases, J shed 3 bases, and the junction held 8 bases outside the gene matches. This CDR3 region has 15 residues. The CDR3 coding sequence is TGCAGTGCTAACAAAGCGGGAGTCCTCTACAATGAGCAGTTCTTC. Translating gives CSANKAGVLYNEQFF.

This clonotype has ten or more counts. This chain links TRBV12-3 or TRBV12-4 with TRBJ1-6, with a weak D call TRBD1 (5 bases). The CDR3 is 16 amino acids. V lost 5 bases and J lost 7, with 18 bases in between. CDR3 sequence (DNA): TGTGCCAGCAGTCCGACGGATGGGGACTCAAATTCACCCCTCCACTTT. Its protein is CASSPTDGDSNSPLHF.

At least ten counts were recorded for this clonotype. V gene TRBV20-1 combines with J gene TRBJ2-7; 8 bases match TRBD1. The CDR3 has 17 residues. The V gene's germline CDR1 is DFQATT and CDR2 SNEGSKA (reference sequence). V shed 7 bases and J 4 bases; nucleotides not matched to a gene: 21. CDR3 protein: CSVSGALGQAFSYEQYF. The CDR3 bases are TGCAGTGTTAGCGGTGCCCTGGGACAGGCGTTCTCTTACGAGCAGTACTTC.

This clonotype was observed at least ten times. The CDR3 is CASSFLDYGYTF. The CDR3 bases are TGTGCCAGCAGTTTTCTGGACTATGGCTACACCTTC. This chain links TRBV12-3 or TRBV12-4 with TRBJ1-2; D is uncertain. This CDR3 is built from 12 residues. V lost 3 bases to trimming and J lost 3 bases, with 5 bases between them.

The chain has TRBV5-6 and TRBJ1-1; 7 bases are shared with TRBD1. The trim removed 0 bases at V and 10 bases at J, leaving 6 bases unmatched. Germline CDR1 and CDR2: SGHDT and YYEEEE. CDR3 length: 13 residues. The CDR3 is CASSLAGQLTAFF. The CDR3 region has the DNA TGTGCCAGCAGCTTGGCGGGACAGCTCACAGCTTTCTTT.

The chain joins TRBV28 to TRBJ2-7; D is perhaps TRBD2 (5 bases). V was cut by 1 base and J by 2 bases, with 12 bases left in between. CDR3 length: 15 amino acids. Germline assignment: CDR1 MDHEN and CDR2 SYDVKM. CDR3 in DNA: TGTGCCAGCAGTTTATTGGTAAGCGGTCCCTACGAGCAGTACTTC. It codes for CASSLLVSGPYEQYF.

This clonotype came up a few times. The chain uses TRBV12-3 or TRBV12-4 and TRBJ2-7; D not resolved. Deletions cut 5 bases from V and 2 bases from J, with 10 bases between. The length of the CDR3 is 13 residues. The chain's CDR3 is CASSTVTTYEQYF. DNA of the CDR3: TGTGCCAGCAGTACGGTGACAACCTACGAGCAGTACTTC.